Listed below are T cell receptor beta chains from one sample, sequenced in a study of graft-versus-host responses after intestinal transplantation. Data came from immunoSEQ multiplex PCR; TCRdb stores just in-frame clones and leaves some out. The sample contains approximately 90,000 clones, roughly 80% of which appear only once. What these receptors recognize is not known. Source: unstimulated CD4+ T cells sorted from spleen or lymph node cells, taken before intestinal transplant. The source of these receptors is a human donor who received an intestinal transplant. The conserved cysteine and the conserved F or W are not part of the CDR3 here.

V gene	J gene	CDR3 protein
TRBV7-2	TRBJ2-3	ASSPDWGRGTQY
TRBV28	TRBJ1-5	ASERHVGLSNQPQH
TRBV27	TRBJ2-5	ASSPGQGLRETQY
TRBV18	TRBJ2-7	ASSPPSPNSYEQY
TRBV19	TRBJ2-2	ASSIARGHTGELF
TRBV7-8	TRBJ2-5	ASSPQRPRDRVTQETQY
TRBV6-5	TRBJ2-7	ATQRTSGSYEQY
TRBV19	TRBJ1-2	ASSPSGNPNYGYT
TRBV15	TRBJ2-7	ATRPGQGVYEQY
TRBV19	TRBJ2-7	ASSIQAGSSYEQY
TRBV4-2	TRBJ2-3	ASSQGVADEGDTQY
TRBV4-2	TRBJ2-5	ASSQDWAGGGETQY
TRBV11-2	TRBJ2-3	ASSLTGTVTDTQY
TRBV27	TRBJ2-2	ASSLLGQGETGELF
TRBV5-8	TRBJ1-2	ASSPPGTGLDGYT
TRBV2	TRBJ1-5	ASSATGNQPQH
TRBV30	TRBJ2-7	AWSPGQGNEQY
TRBV5-1	TRBJ2-7	ASSFGLIMGYEQY
TRBV7-2	TRBJ1-2	ASSTGQGYGYT
TRBV14	TRBJ2-3	ASSQGLRTTPFRGTQY
TRBV4-2	TRBJ2-7	ASSQPGQIYEQY
TRBV7-8	TRBJ1-1	ASSKRTGGAYANEAF
TRBV27	TRBJ2-7	ASSFKREVTYEQY
TRBV20-1	TRBJ2-5	SARPEETQY
TRBV25-1	TRBJ2-7	ASSGSGTALPQY
TRBV28	TRBJ1-2	ASRKNRDRRSWGYT
TRBV6-1	TRBJ2-7	ASSADRGPYEQY
TRBV7-6	TRBJ2-1	ASSLVMTSGVVSEQF
TRBV28	TRBJ1-1	ASSRGPGLEAF
TRBV6-1	TRBJ2-1	ASKRGGSGDEQF
TRBV5-1	TRBJ1-1	ASSRGTGVTEAF
TRBV4-1	TRBJ2-3	ASSPLGGALTDTQY
TRBV6-1	TRBJ2-1	ASNPSGGWGEQF
TRBV28	TRBJ2-7	ASSTPGQVSYEQY
TRBV7-2	TRBJ2-7	ASSHRENSYEQY
TRBV4-1	TRBJ1-4	ASSRAGIPTEKLF
TRBV18	TRBJ2-5	ASSPSQKETQY
TRBV5-1	TRBJ2-7	ASSLTGEPYEQY
TRBV9	TRBJ1-4	ASSPGQGREKLF
TRBV28	TRBJ1-6	ASSLSRSTVLRLNSPLH
TRBV5-5	TRBJ1-2	ASSLTHRGGVVGYT
TRBV7-6	TRBJ1-1	ASSLVRNTEAF